The 9 T cell receptor beta chains listed next were all sequenced from one sample in a study of beta chain features in type 1 diabetes. Broader study findings: TCRB CDR3 length was moderately but significantly reduced in all four CD4+ subsets of Type 1 diabetes patients.

The study reverse transcribed the entire isolated RNA, so it sequenced expressed TCRB transcripts. Generated by immunoSEQ multiplex PCR, the TCRdb table keeps only in-frame clones and is missing some. The repertoire consists of about 650,000 clones, with over 10% occurring once and the leading ten covering more than 0.1%. These receptors have no identified antigens. The sample was naive CD4+ T cells from blood. The receptors stem from a man aged 30-40 years with type 1 diabetes.

Concerning this clone itself: Distinct nucleotide sequences in the sample also encode this CDR3. As DNA, the CDR3 is TGTGCCATCAGTGAGGGCCAAGAGACCCAGTACTTC. Its translation: CAISEGQETQYF. The chain is built from TRBV10-3 and TRBJ2-5; D gene unclear. The CDR3 consists of 12 residues. Trimming left V 2 bases short and J 1 base short, with 2 bases between. CDR1 is ENHRY and CDR2 is SYGVKD in the germline V gene.

Only a few counts were recorded for this clone. The genes are TRBV6-5 and TRBJ2-4; D is unresolved. Trimming cost V 0 bases and J 7 bases, with 16 bases left between them. CDR3 length: 16 amino acids. The germline V gene encodes CDR1 MNHEY and CDR2 SVGAGI. The CDR3 loop reads CASSYSWQPHANIQYF. In DNA, the CDR3 is TGTGCCAGCAGTTACTCTTGGCAGCCTCATGCCAACATTCAGTACTTC.

The CDR3 sequence is CASSTGGLDNEQFF. The CDR3 DNA follows: TGTGCCAGCAGCACGGGGGGGCTGGACAATGAGCAGTTCTTC. V usage is TRBV7-7 and J usage is TRBJ2-1; 8 nucleotides agree with TRBD2. Germline V gene sequence: CDR1 SSHAT, CDR2 FNYEAQ (reference sequence). CDR3 length: 14 residues. V was pared by 5 bases and J by 5 bases, with 5 bases of the junction left unmatched.

This clone has only a few counts. This sequence joins TRBV5-4 and TRBJ1-6; TRBD1 might be the D (5 bases). V lost 0 bases and J lost 10, with 11 bases in between. CDR3 length: 14 residues. Germline CDR1 reads SGHNT; CDR2 reads YYREEE (reference sequence). The CDR3 reads CASSLEQGRSPLHF. The CDR3 nucleotides are TGTGCCAGCAGCTTGGAGCAGGGAAGGTCACCCCTCCACTTT. Variable domain in full (rest from reference TRBV5-4 and TRBJ1-6): ETGVTQSPTHLIKTRGQQVTLRCSSQSGHNTVSWYQQALGQGPQFIFQYYREEENGRGNFPPRFSGLQFPNYSSELNVNALELDDSALYLCASSLEQGRSPLHFGNGTRLTVT.

In its sample, this clone was seen a few times. The CDR3 nucleotides are TGTGCCAGCAGCCCCCGACGGACCGAAGAGACCCAGTACTTC. Translation gives CASSPRRTEETQYF. The rearrangement links TRBV7-2 to TRBJ2-5; D not certain. Trimming stripped 5 bases from V and 3 bases from J, with 13 bases between. This CDR3 contains 14 residues. Per germline, CDR1 SGHTA and CDR2 FQGNSA.

This clone was seen only a few times. V gene TRBV14 combines with J gene TRBJ2-1, with TRBD2 matching 8 bases. The CDR3 is made up of 17 amino acids. CDR1 is SGHDN and CDR2 is FVKESK in the germline V gene. Trimming cost V 1 base and J 8 bases; bases outside gene matches: 13. The CDR3 reads CASSQVLPGLGADEQFF. CDR3 coding DNA: TGTGCCAGCAGCCAAGTTCTCCCGGGACTAGGGGCCGATGAGCAGTTCTTC. The entire variable domain, with the rest obtained from reference TRBV14 and TRBJ2-1, is as follows: EAGVTQFPSHSVIEKGQTVTLRCDPISGHDNLYWYRRVMGKEIKFLLHFVKESKQDESGMPNNRFLAERTGGTYSTLKVQPAELEDSGVYFCASSQVLPGLGADEQFFGPGTRLTVL.

The V and J genes are TRBV5-6 and TRBJ1-4; a weak D match, TRBD1 (5 bases). Trimming stripped 1 base from V and 8 bases from J, with 12 bases between. CDR1 and CDR2 (germline): SGHDT, YYEEEE. The CDR3 contains 14 residues. CDR3 in amino acids: CASSLWGADEKLFF. Here the CDR3 DNA reads TGTGCCAGCAGCTTGTGGGGCGCGGACGAAAAACTGTTTTTT. The full variable domain, in which reference TRBV5-6 and TRBJ1-4 provide the parts outside the CDR3, is DAGVTQSPTHLIKTRGQQVTLRCSPKSGHDTVSWYQQALGQGPQFIFQYYEEEERQRGNFPDRFSGHQFPNYSSELNVNALLLGDSALYLCASSLWGADEKLFFGSGTQLSVL.

The CDR3 here is CASTEGGTGSPLHF. Written as DNA, the CDR3 is TGTGCCAGCACCGAGGGAGGGACAGGGTCACCCCTCCACTTT. The chain joins TRBV27 to TRBJ1-6; 9 positions agree with TRBD1. Germline V gene lookup returns CDR1 MNHEY and CDR2 SMNVEV (reference sequence). The CDR3 totals 14 residues. The ends lost 7 bases at V and 10 bases at J; junction bases unmatched: 8.

A note on this clone: The sample carries other DNA sequences with the same CDR3. The chain combines TRBV7-3 with TRBJ1-6; 7 nucleotides agree with TRBD1. With 0 bases clipped from V and 10 bases from J, the junction kept 6 bases outside the gene matches. There are 15 residues in the CDR3. CDR1 is SGHTA and CDR2 is FQGTGA in the germline V gene. CDR3 sequence: CASSLTRQGGSPLHF. DNA for the CDR3: TGTGCCAGCAGCTTAACGAGACAGGGCGGCTCACCCCTCCACTTT. Full variable domain (rest looked up from reference TRBV7-3 and TRBJ1-6): GAGVSQTPSNKVTEKGKYVELRCDPISGHTALYWYRQSLGQGPEFLIYFQGTGAADDSGLPNDRFFAVRPEGSVSTLKIQRTERGDSAVYLCASSLTRQGGSPLHFGNGTRLTVT.